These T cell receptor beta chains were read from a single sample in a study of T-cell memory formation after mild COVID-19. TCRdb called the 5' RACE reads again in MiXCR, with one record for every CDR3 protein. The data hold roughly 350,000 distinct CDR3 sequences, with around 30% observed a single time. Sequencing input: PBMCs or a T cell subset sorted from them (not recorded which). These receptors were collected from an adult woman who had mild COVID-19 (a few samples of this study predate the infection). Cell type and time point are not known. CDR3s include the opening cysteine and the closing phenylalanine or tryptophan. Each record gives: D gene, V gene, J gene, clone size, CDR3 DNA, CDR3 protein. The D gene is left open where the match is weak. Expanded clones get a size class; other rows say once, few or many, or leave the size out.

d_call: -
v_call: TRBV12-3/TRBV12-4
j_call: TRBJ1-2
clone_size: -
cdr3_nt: TGTGCCAGCAGCCTGGGGGGGGGTAGAGGCTACACCTTC
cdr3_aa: CASSLGGGRGYTF

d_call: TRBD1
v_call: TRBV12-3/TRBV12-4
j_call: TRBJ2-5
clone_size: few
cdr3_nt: TGTGCCAGCAGACCCGGGACAGGGGGTCCGGAGGGGACCCAGTACTTC
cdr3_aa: CASRPGTGGPEGTQYF

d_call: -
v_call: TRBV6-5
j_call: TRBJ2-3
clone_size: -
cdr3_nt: TGTGCCAGCAGTTACTCATCGGCGCGCGCGCATTATTTT
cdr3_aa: CASSYSSARAHYF

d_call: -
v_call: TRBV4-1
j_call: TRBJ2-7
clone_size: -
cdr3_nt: TGCGCCAGCAGCCAAGTCGTAGATTCGGTCTTCGAGCAGTACTTC
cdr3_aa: CASSQVVDSVFEQYF

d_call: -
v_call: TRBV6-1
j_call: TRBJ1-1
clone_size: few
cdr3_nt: TGTGCCAGCAGTCTTGGACAGCCCGAAGTTTTCTTT
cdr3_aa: CASSLGQPEVFF

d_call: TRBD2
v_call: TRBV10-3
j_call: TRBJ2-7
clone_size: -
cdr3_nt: TGTGCCCACTCCGGGGGGGCCTCCTACGAGCAGTACTTC
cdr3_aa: CAHSGGASYEQYF

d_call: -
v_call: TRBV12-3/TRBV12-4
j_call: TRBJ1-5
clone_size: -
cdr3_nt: TGTGCCAGCAGCCTGTACAGGGATGATCAGCCCCAGCATTTT
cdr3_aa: CASSLYRDDQPQHF

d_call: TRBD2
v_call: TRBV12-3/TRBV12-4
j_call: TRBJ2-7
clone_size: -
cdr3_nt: TGTGCCAGCAAAACTAGCGGGGGGTCCTACGAGCAGTACTTC
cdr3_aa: CASKTSGGSYEQYF

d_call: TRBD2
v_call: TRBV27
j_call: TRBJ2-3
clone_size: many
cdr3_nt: TGTGCCAGCAGTTTAAGCGGGGGGGCATCATTAACAGATACGCAGTATTTT
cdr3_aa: CASSLSGGASLTDTQYF

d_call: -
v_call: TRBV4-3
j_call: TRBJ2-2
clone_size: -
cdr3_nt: TGCGCCAGCAGCCAGGGTGGGGCTTTGAACACCGGGGAGCTGTTTTTT
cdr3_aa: CASSQGGALNTGELFF

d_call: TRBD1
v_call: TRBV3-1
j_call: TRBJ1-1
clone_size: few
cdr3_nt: TGTGCCAGCAGCGTGCAGGGGGCTTACACTGAAGCTTTCTTT
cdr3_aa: CASSVQGAYTEAFF

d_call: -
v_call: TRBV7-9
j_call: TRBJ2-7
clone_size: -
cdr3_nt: TGTGCCAGCAGCCCTCCTTTTAGGGACGGGCTGCACGAGCAGTACTTC
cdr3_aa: CASSPPFRDGLHEQYF

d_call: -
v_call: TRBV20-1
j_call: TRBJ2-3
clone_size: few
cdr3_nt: TGCAGTGCTGGGGGGGGGGCCACAGATACGCAGTATTTT
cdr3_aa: CSAGGGATDTQYF

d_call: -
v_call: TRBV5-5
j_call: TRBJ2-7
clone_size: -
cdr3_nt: TGTGCCAGCAGCCCCCTCGACTCTCCGACCTACGAGCAGTACTTC
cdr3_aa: CASSPLDSPTYEQYF

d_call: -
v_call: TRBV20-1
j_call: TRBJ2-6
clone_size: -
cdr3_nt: TGCAGTGCTAGGGGGGCTTCTGGGGCCAACGTCCTGACTTTC
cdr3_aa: CSARGASGANVLTF

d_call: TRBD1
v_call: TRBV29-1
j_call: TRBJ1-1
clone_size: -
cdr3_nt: TGCAGCGTTGTGGAAACAGGGGGCGAAGGGACTGAAGCTTTCTTT
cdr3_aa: CSVVETGGEGTEAFF

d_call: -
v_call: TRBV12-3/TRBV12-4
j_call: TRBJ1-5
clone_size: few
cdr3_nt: TGTGCCAGCACCCGAAGTGGCAATCAGCCCCAGCATTTT
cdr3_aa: CASTRSGNQPQHF

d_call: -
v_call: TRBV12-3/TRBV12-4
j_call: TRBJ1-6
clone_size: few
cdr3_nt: TGTGCCAGCCAGGGACGGCGGACTTCACCCCTCCACTTT
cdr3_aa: CASQGRRTSPLHF

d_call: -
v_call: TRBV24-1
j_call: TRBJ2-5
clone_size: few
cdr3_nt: TGTGCCACCAGTGACCCCCAGCCCTGGGGGCAAGAGACCCAGTACTTC
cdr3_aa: CATSDPQPWGQETQYF

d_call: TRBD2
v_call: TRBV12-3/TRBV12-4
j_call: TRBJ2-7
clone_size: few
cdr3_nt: TGTGCCAGCAGTCGCGTTCTAGCGGGGGGGTACGAGCAGTACTTC
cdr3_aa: CASSRVLAGGYEQYF

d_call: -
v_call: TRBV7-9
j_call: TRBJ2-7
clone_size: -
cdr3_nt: TGTGCCAGCAGCTTTATACAGGGATCGCGCGAGCAGTACTTC
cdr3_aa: CASSFIQGSREQYF

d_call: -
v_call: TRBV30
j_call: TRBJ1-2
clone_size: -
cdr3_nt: TGTGCCTGGAGCGAACACGGTAATATCGATGGCTACACCTTC
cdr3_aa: CAWSEHGNIDGYTF

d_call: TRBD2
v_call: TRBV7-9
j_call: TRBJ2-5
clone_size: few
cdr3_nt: TGTGCCAGCAGCTTAGACCTAGCGGGGGGAACGGAGACCCAGTACTTC
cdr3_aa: CASSLDLAGGTETQYF

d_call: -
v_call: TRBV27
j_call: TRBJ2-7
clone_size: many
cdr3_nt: TGTGCCAGCAGCATTCATTTGGTAACGGCCTACGAGCAGTACTTC
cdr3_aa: CASSIHLVTAYEQYF

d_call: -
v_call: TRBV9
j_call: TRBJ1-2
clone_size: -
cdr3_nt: TGTGCCAGCAGCGAAGATGTCCGGGGGGCGGATGGCTACACCTTC
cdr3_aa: CASSEDVRGADGYTF

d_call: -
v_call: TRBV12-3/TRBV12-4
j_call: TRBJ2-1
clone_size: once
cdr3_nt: TGTGCCACCGGCTTCAATGAGCAGTTCTTC
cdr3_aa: CATGFNEQFF

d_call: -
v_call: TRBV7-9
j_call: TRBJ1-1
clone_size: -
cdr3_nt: TGTGCCAGCAGCCCCGAACAGGGCCTCATGAACACTGAAGCTTTCTTT
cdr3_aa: CASSPEQGLMNTEAFF

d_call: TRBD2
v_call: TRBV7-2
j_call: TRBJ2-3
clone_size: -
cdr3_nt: TGTGCCAGCAGCCCAGCTAGCGGGAGGGCCATCGATACGCAGTATTTT
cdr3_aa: CASSPASGRAIDTQYF

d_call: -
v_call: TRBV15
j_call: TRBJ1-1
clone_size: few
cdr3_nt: TGTGCCACCAGCAGAGATAGAATAGGGCCGACTGAAGCTTTCTTT
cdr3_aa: CATSRDRIGPTEAFF

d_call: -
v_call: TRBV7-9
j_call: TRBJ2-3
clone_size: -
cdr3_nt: TGTGCCAGCAGCTCACACGATACGCAGTATTTT
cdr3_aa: CASSSHDTQYF

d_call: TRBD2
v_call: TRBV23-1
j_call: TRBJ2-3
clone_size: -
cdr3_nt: TGCGCCAGCAGTCAATCTGCGGGAGGCACAGATACGCAGTATTTT
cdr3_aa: CASSQSAGGTDTQYF

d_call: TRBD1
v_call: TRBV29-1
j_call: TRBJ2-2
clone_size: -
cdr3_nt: TGCAGCGTTGTCTTCGCTTTGGGACAGGGGGGCACCGGGGAGCTGTTTTTT
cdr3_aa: CSVVFALGQGGTGELFF

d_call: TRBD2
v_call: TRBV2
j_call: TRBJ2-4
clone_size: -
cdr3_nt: TGTGCCAGCAGTGAATCGGGTAGCGGGAGGAAAAACATTCAGTACTTC
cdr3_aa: CASSESGSGRKNIQYF

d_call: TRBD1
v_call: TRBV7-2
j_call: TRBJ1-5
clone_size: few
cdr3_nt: TGTGCCAGCAGCGGGACAGGGATGGGCAATCAGCCCCAGCATTTT
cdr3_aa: CASSGTGMGNQPQHF

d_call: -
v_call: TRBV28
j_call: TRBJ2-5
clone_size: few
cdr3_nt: TGTGCCAGCAATCCAGGGAAGGGGACCCAGTACTTC
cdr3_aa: CASNPGKGTQYF

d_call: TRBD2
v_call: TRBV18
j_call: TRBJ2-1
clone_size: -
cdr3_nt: TGTGCCAGCTCACCTACTAGCGGGGGAGACAATGAGCAGTTCTTC
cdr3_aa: CASSPTSGGDNEQFF

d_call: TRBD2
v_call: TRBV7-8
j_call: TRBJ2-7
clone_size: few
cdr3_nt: TGTGCCAGCAGCTTACCTAGCGGGAGATTCCACGAGCAGTACTTC
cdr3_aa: CASSLPSGRFHEQYF

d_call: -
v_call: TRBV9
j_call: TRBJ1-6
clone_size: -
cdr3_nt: TGTGCCAGCAGCGTAGATGGGGGGAAGTCACCCCTCCACTTT
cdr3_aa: CASSVDGGKSPLHF